One sample yielded the 2 T cell receptor beta chains listed below, sequenced in a study of blood T cell repertoires in COVID-19. Measured with immunoSEQ multiplex PCR; TCRdb has only the in-frame clones, and not every one. The sample comprises 150,000 to 200,000 clones, roughly 77% of which are singletons, and about a sixth rests with the top ten. The specimen was PBMCs or T cells enriched from blood (not recorded which). These receptors came from a woman in her forties or fifties with acute COVID-19.

The CDR3 nucleotides read TGTGCCAGCAGCTCCCTAGGGGGCAACGAGCAGTACGTC. Amino acid sequence: CASSSLGGNEQYV. This rearrangement joins TRBV7-9 to TRBJ2-7, with 7 bases fitting TRBD1. The ends lost 4 bases at V and 5 bases at J; junction bases unmatched: 5. The CDR3 totals 13 residues. Germline V CDR1 and CDR2: SEHNR, FQNEAQ (reference sequence).

The rearrangement uses TRBV6-5 and TRBJ2-5; D unclear. V gave up 2 bases and J gave up 3 bases, with 7 bases separating them. This CDR3 contains 13 residues. Germline CDR1 is MNHEY and CDR2 is SVGAGI. CDR3 region: CASSYNREETQYF. CDR3 nucleotides: TGTGCCAGCAGTTACAACCGAGAAGAGACCCAGTACTTC.